The 18 T cell receptor beta chains below come from one sample, sequenced in a study of T cell repertoires in cytomegalovirus infection (dated by TCRdb to between 2018 and 2021). TCRdb lists the instrument as Illumina HiSeq 1500. TCRdb redid the processing of the public reads, applying fastp at Q25 and MiXCR, and retained in-frame beta chains. Each CDR3 protein appears once, grouped with its most common genes and DNA. For this sample there are roughly 720,000 distinct CDR3 sequences; 35% appear just once. The ten largest clones represent around 2.8% of the sample. The sample taken for sequencing was PBMCs. Every receptor here comes from a human donor in good health (CMV status not recorded). Some clones in this sample may be carry-over from other donors' samples.

This clonotype appeared a few times. V usage is TRBV6-4 and J usage is TRBJ1-2; 9 bases align to TRBD1. The CDR3 totals 13 residues. Germline V gene lookup returns CDR1 MRHNA and CDR2 SNTAGT. The V gene end was trimmed by 6 bases and the J gene end by 5 bases; junction bases not matched to a gene: 4. The CDR3 region has the DNA TGTGCCAGCAGCCGGGGACAGGGTTATGGCTACACCTTC. Translation: CASSRGQGYGYTF.

This chain uses TRBV5-6 with TRBJ1-5; D may be TRBD1 (6 bases). The CDR3 length is 15 residues. V lost 0 bases and J lost 6, with 13 bases in between. Germline V lookup: CDR1 SGHDT, CDR2 YYEEEE. DNA of the CDR3: TGTGCCAGCAGCTTGGGGATGCCAGGGGCTCAGCCCCAGCATTTT. It is translated as CASSLGMPGAQPQHF.

In this sample, this clonotype turned up many times. The chain uses TRBV11-2 and TRBJ2-3; no clear D. The CDR3 has 12 amino acids. Per germline, CDR1 SGHAT and CDR2 FQNNGV. V was trimmed by 4 bases and J by 7 bases, leaving 9 bases between them. The CDR3 nucleotides read TGTGCCAGCAGCTCCCTAGAGCATACGCAGTATTTT. It is translated as CASSSLEHTQYF.

This clonotype was detected a few times. V usage is TRBV5-1 and J usage is TRBJ1-6; tentatively, D is TRBD1 (5 bases). This CDR3 contains 14 residues. The V end lost 6 bases, the J end lost 5 bases, and 12 bases lay between the germline ends. Germline assignment: CDR1 SGHRS and CDR2 YFSETQ. The CDR3 here is CASMAGNNNSPLHF. CDR3 DNA sequence: TGCGCCAGCATGGCAGGGAACAATAATTCACCCCTCCACTTT. The whole variable domain, filled in from reference TRBV5-1 and TRBJ1-6, reads KAGVTQTPRYLIKTRGQQVTLSCSPISGHRSVSWYQQTPGQGLQFLFEYFSETQRNKGNFPGRFSGRQFSNSRSEMNVSTLELGDSALYLCASMAGNNNSPLHFGNGTRLTVT.

The V call is TRBV19, the J call TRBJ1-2, with unresolved D. V lost 6 bases and J 7 bases, leaving 12 bases between the germline ends. Germline-derived CDR1 and CDR2 are LNHDA and SQIVND (reference sequence). The CDR3 consists of 12 residues. The CDR3 region is CASRGDAGGYTF. DNA of the CDR3: TGTGCCAGTAGAGGCGACGCCGGTGGCTACACCTTC.

CDR3 region: CATKDPYEQYF. The CDR3 bases are TGTGCCACCAAGGACCCCTACGAGCAGTACTTC. The J gene is TRBJ2-7, the V gene TRBV2; unclear D gene. The CDR3 runs 11 residues. CDR1 and CDR2 from the germline V gene are SNHLY and FYNNEI. V dropped 10 bases and J dropped 2 bases, with 9 bases sitting between them.

The CDR3 DNA sequence: TGTGCCAGCAGCCTCCTGGAGACAGAGTTCTATGGCTACACCTTC. Protein: CASSLLETEFYGYTF. The rearrangement joins TRBV6-1 to TRBJ1-2; D may be TRBD1 (5 bases). The V end was cut by 6 bases, the J end by 4 bases, with 18 bases between. The length of the CDR3 is 15 residues. Germline V gene lookup returns CDR1 MNHNS and CDR2 SASEGT.

This chain uses TRBV7-9 with TRBJ2-1; 8 bases agree with TRBD2. The CDR3 runs to 15 residues. Germline CDR1 SEHNR, CDR2 FQNEAQ (reference sequence). Trimming removed 4 bases from V and 5 bases from J; junction bases left unmatched: 7. This CDR3 is CASSYPGGPNNEQFF. The CDR3 coding sequence is TGTGCCAGCAGCTACCCGGGAGGGCCCAACAATGAGCAGTTCTTC.

This clonotype was seen a few times. The chain uses TRBV6-5 and TRBJ1-1; D is undetermined. Trimming removed 7 bases from V and 1 base from J, with 13 bases in between. The length of the CDR3 is 14 residues. Germline V CDR1 and CDR2: MNHEY, SVGAGI. CDR3 protein: CASNPRLANTEAFF. The CDR3 bases are TGTGCCAGCAACCCCAGGTTGGCGAACACTGAAGCTTTCTTT.

The rearrangement uses TRBV27 and TRBJ2-4; 9 bases map to TRBD2. This CDR3 comprises 17 residues. From germline, CDR1 is MNHEY and CDR2 SMNVEV (reference sequence). After removal of 1 base from V and 0 bases from J, the junction contained 4 bases not matched to a gene. The CDR3: CASSLLGGRGAKNIQYF. As DNA, the CDR3 is TGTGCCAGCAGTTTATTGGGCGGGAGGGGAGCCAAAAACATTCAGTACTTC.

V gene TRBV24-1 combines with J gene TRBJ2-3, with TRBD1 matching over 11 bases. Germline CDR1 is KGHDR and CDR2 is SFDVKD. The length of the CDR3 is 16 residues. V gave up 4 bases and J gave up 1 base; unmatched junction bases: 3. CDR3 nucleotide sequence: TGTGCCACCAGTGACCCGGACAGGGGGCGCACAGATACGCAGTATTTT. This translates into CATSDPDRGRTDTQYF.

The chain carries TRBV30 and TRBJ2-1; D remains ambiguous. The CDR3 is made up of 15 amino acids. V dropped 1 base and J dropped 0 bases, with 10 bases sitting between them. Germline CDR1 reads GTSNPN; CDR2 reads SVGIG (reference sequence). CDR3 DNA sequence: TGTGCCTGGAGTGGAGTGGTAAGCTCCTACAATGAGCAGTTCTTC. The encoded protein is CAWSGVVSSYNEQFF.

CDR3 nucleotide sequence: TGTGCCAGCAAGCGGGACAGGGGGGCAGATACGCAGTATTTT. It specifies CASKRDRGADTQYF. This chain uses TRBV2 with TRBJ2-3; 11 nucleotides agree with TRBD1. The CDR3 spans 14 residues. From germline, CDR1 is SNHLY and CDR2 FYNNEI. Trimming at V came to 7 bases and at J to 4 bases, leaving 4 bases not matched to a gene.

This clonotype has just a few counts. V and J are TRBV20-1 and TRBJ2-2; 7 nucleotides agree with TRBD2. Looked up from germline, CDR1 is DFQATT and CDR2 is SNEGSKA (reference sequence). The CDR3 length is 15 residues. After removal of 3 bases from V and 1 base from J, the junction contained 5 bases not matched to a gene. DNA for the CDR3: TGCAGTGCTAGCGGGGGGATACTGAACACCGGGGAGCTGTTTTTT. This codes for CSASGGILNTGELFF.

This clonotype was detected ten times or more. The chain recombines TRBV10-2 with TRBJ1-5; D possibly corresponds to TRBD1 (6 bases). The CDR3 sequence is 19 residues long. Germline-derived CDR1 and CDR2 are WSHSY and SAAADI. V lost 2 bases and J 0 bases, leaving 20 bases between the germline ends. This chain's CDR3 is CASSEILGDTGSSNQPQHF. The DNA for the CDR3 is TGCGCCAGCAGTGAGATATTGGGGGACACAGGGTCTAGCAATCAGCCCCAGCATTTT.

The chain links TRBV27 to TRBJ2-5, with 13 bases matching TRBD2. The CDR3 runs 18 residues. V was pared by 2 bases and J by 4 bases, with 10 bases of the junction left unmatched. In germline, CDR1 is MNHEY, CDR2 SMNVEV (reference sequence). CDR3 in DNA: TGTGCCAGCAGTTTAAGGACTAGCGGGAGTAGTTTGAGAGAGACCCAGTACTTC. Protein product: CASSLRTSGSSLRETQYF.

This clonotype was observed at least ten times. This chain uses TRBV24-1 with TRBJ2-1, with TRBD2 matching 11 bases. The J segment lost 7 bases and the V segment lost 7 bases, leaving 11 bases of the junction unmatched. CDR1 and CDR2 (germline): KGHDR, SFDVKD. The CDR3 is 16 residues long. CDR3 protein: CATSKPSGGPLNEQFF. CDR3 coding DNA: TGTGCCACCAGCAAACCTAGCGGGGGGCCCTTGAATGAGCAGTTCTTC.

This clonotype was picked up a small number of times. V gene TRBV5-5 combines with J gene TRBJ2-7; 11 bases map to TRBD2. The CDR3 contains 16 residues. Per the germline V gene, CDR1 is SGHKS and CDR2 is YYEKEE (reference sequence). With V trimmed by 4 bases and J by 6 bases, 12 bases remained unmatched. The CDR3 DNA reads TGTGCCAGCAGCGTGGGTAGACTAGCGGGAATGGGCGAGCAGTACTTC. Protein sequence: CASSVGRLAGMGEQYF.